The T cell receptor (beta chain) described here comes from a study of blood T cell repertoires in COVID-19. Authors' data handling: Amplification of reference gene primers provided the estimated nucleated cell counts. Sequenced by immunoSEQ multiplex PCR; TCRdb stores in-frame clones only, minus some. V, J and clone size reflect that table, while D and trimming were determined from the DNA. The sample consists of roughly 300,000 clones, 84% of them appearing once. CDR1 and CDR2 from the germline V gene are LNHDA and SQIVND (reference sequence). This CDR3 spans 13 amino acids. Trimming cost V 10 bases and J 6 bases; bases outside gene matches: 10.

The specimen was peripheral blood. The chain couples TRBV19 to TRBJ1-2; 8 positions agree with TRBD1. This receptor was taken from a human donor with COVID-19, enrolled during active disease. The donor label of this sample is uncertain. The CDR3 bases are TGTGCCACCAGGGGCCAGGGGGCTGATGGCTACACCTTC. Its protein product is CATRGQGADGYTF. The full variable domain, completed using reference TRBV19 and TRBJ1-2, is DGGITQSPKYLFRKEGQNVTLSCEQNLNHDAMYWYRQDPGQGLRLIYYSQIVNDFQKGDIAEGYSVSREKKESFPLTVTSAQKNPTAFYLCATRGQGADGYTFGSGTRLTVV.